Listed below are T cell receptor beta chains from one sample, sequenced in a study of T cells in Graves' hyperthyroidism and ophthalmopathy. TCRdb re-called the multiplex PCR reads with MiXCR, one entry per CDR3 protein. The sample has 200,000 or so distinct CDR3 sequences, less than 20% seen once; the top ten hold 40% to 65%. Material: blood. These receptors all stem from a woman between 50 and 59 years old with Graves' hyperthyroidism. Both conserved end residues are part of each CDR3. D genes are given only for firm matches. For some rows the clone size is stated as once, few or many, or as a class when expanded; others skip it.

>TRBV5-1|many|.|TRBJ1-1
CASSLEAGGYTEAFF
TGCGCCAGCAGCTTGGAAGCGGGGGGGTACACTGAAGCTTTCTTT
>TRBV9|few|.|TRBJ2-4
CASTAAGTQGNIQYF
TGTGCCAGCACCGCCGCCGGGACTCAAGGCAACATTCAGTACTTC
>TRBV5-4|few|TRBD1|TRBJ2-5
CASSGKTGGKETQYF
TGTGCCAGCAGTGGGAAGACAGGGGGCAAAGAGACCCAGTACTTC
>TRBV19|few|TRBD2|TRBJ2-7
CASSRHSGSLTYEQYF
TGTGCCAGTAGTAGACATAGCGGGAGCCTAACCTACGAGCAGTACTTC
>TRBV7-2|.|TRBD2|TRBJ2-7
CASSLTLGTTKGFVYEQYF
TGTGCCAGCAGCTTGACTTTGGGGACTACTAAAGGATTCGTCTACGAGCAGTACTTC
>TRBV30|.|.|TRBJ2-1
CAWSVLDGIEQFF
TGTGCCTGGAGTGTACTTGACGGGATTGAGCAGTTCTTC
>TRBV27|.|TRBD2|TRBJ2-2
CASRLGLAVNTGELFF
TGTGCCAGCAGGCTGGGACTAGCGGTGAACACCGGGGAGCTGTTTTTT
>TRBV7-2|many|.|TRBJ2-1
CASSLAQSLGNEQFF
TGTGCCAGCAGCTTAGCCCAGTCCTTAGGCAATGAGCAGTTCTTC
>TRBV11-1|many|.|TRBJ1-1
CASTSTQGKNPEAFF
TGTGCCAGCACCTCAACTCAGGGTAAGAACCCTGAAGCTTTCTTT
>TRBV14|.|TRBD2|TRBJ2-3
CASSQGSSGSTDTQYF
TGTGCCAGCAGCCAAGGGTCTAGCGGGAGCACAGATACGCAGTATTTT
>TRBV5-1|once|.|TRBJ2-7
CASSWDTSYEQYF
TGCGCCAGCAGCTGGGACACTTCCTACGAGCAGTACTTC
>TRBV30|many|.|TRBJ2-7
CAWSVRGYEQYF
TGTGCCTGGAGTGTACGGGGATATGAGCAGTACTTC
>TRBV11-3|many|.|TRBJ1-4
CASSLGPFGEKLFF
TGTGCCAGCAGCTTGGGACCGTTCGGTGAAAAACTGTTTTTT
>TRBV20-1|few|.|TRBJ2-3
CSARDDRTDTQYF
TGCAGTGCTAGAGACGACCGCACAGATACGCAGTATTTT
>TRBV2|many|.|TRBJ1-6
CASSARGLSSYNSPLHF
TGTGCCAGCAGTGCGAGGGGATTGAGCTCCTATAATTCACCCCTCCACTTT
>TRBV18|.|.|TRBJ1-1
CATRRDPNTEAFF
TGTGCCACGAGAAGGGACCCGAACACTGAAGCTTTCTTT
>TRBV9|many|.|TRBJ1-1
CASSRDTEAFF
TGTGCCAGCAGTCGCGACACTGAAGCTTTCTTT
>TRBV7-3|once|.|TRBJ1-2
CASSPNWGAGFFGYTF
TGTGCCAGCAGCCCTAATTGGGGGGCCGGGTTTTTCGGCTACACCTTC
>TRBV20-1|few|.|TRBJ2-4
CSAEGIIQYF
TGCAGTGCTGAAGGTATCATTCAGTACTTC
>TRBV19|.|TRBD2|TRBJ2-1
CASKVRTSGPYNEQFF
TGTGCCAGTAAGGTCCGGACTAGCGGACCCTACAATGAGCAGTTCTTC
>TRBV3-1|many|.|TRBJ2-1
CASSHPGTSQFF
TGTGCCAGCAGCCACCCGGGAACTTCTCAGTTCTTC
>TRBV11-2|many|TRBD2|TRBJ2-1
CASSSIAGVDNEQFF
TGTGCCAGCAGCTCGATAGCGGGAGTCGACAATGAGCAGTTCTTC
>TRBV6-2/TRBV6-3|many|.|TRBJ2-1
CASNGGGAKDSYNEQFF
TGTGCCAGCAACGGGGGCGGGGCAAAAGACTCCTACAATGAGCAGTTCTTC
>TRBV13|many|TRBD2|TRBJ2-1
CASSLKAGGGNEQFF
TGTGCCAGCAGCTTAAAAGCGGGAGGCGGCAATGAGCAGTTCTTC
>TRBV30|few|TRBD2|TRBJ2-1
CARLAGDSRNEQFF
TGTGCGCGCCTAGCGGGAGATTCTCGCAATGAGCAGTTCTTC
>TRBV6-2/TRBV6-3|.|TRBD2|TRBJ2-1
CASSYSIRGGSDEQFF
TGTGCCAGCAGTTACTCGATTCGGGGGGGGTCCGATGAGCAGTTCTTC
>TRBV6-1|many|.|TRBJ1-1
CASTTRRGSAEAFF
TGTGCCAGCACCACCCGGCGGGGCAGTGCTGAAGCTTTCTTT
>TRBV24-1|.|TRBD2|TRBJ2-1
CATSDRLAGGFWEQFF
TGTGCCACCAGTGACCGACTAGCGGGAGGGTTCTGGGAGCAGTTCTTC
>TRBV29-1|many|.|TRBJ2-7
CSVDGADPYEQYF
TGCAGCGTTGATGGAGCGGATCCCTACGAGCAGTACTTC
>TRBV7-8|few|.|TRBJ1-2
CASSTPPGVGYTF
TGTGCCAGCAGCACCCCCCCGGGCGTTGGCTACACCTTC
>TRBV9|few|TRBD2|TRBJ2-1
CASSFGLAGLGNEQFF
TGTGCCAGCAGCTTTGGACTAGCGGGACTGGGTAATGAGCAGTTCTTC
>TRBV18|.|TRBD2|TRBJ2-3
CASSPGSGRSTDTQYF
TGTGCCAGCTCACCAGGCAGCGGGAGGTCCACAGATACGCAGTATTTT
>TRBV7-6|many|TRBD1|TRBJ1-4
CASSKTGGNEKLFF
TGTGCCAGCAGCAAGACAGGGGGCAATGAAAAACTGTTTTTT
>TRBV7-3|few|TRBD1|TRBJ2-5
CASSMGTGEETQYF
TGTGCCAGCAGCATGGGGACAGGAGAAGAGACCCAGTACTTC
>TRBV20-1|few|TRBD1|TRBJ1-2
CSATGTGKRGYTF
TGCAGTGCAACCGGGACAGGGAAACGTGGCTACACCTTC
>TRBV2|many|TRBD2|TRBJ2-3
CASSEETSGADTQYF
TGTGCCAGCAGTGAGGAGACTAGCGGGGCAGATACGCAGTATTTT
>TRBV7-9|.|TRBD2|TRBJ2-2
CASSLFLAGNTGELFF
TGTGCCAGCAGCTTATTCCTAGCGGGAAACACCGGGGAGCTGTTTTTT
>TRBV20-1|.|.|TRBJ2-2
CSASRRGVDTGELFF
TGCAGTGCTAGTCGGAGGGGAGTGGACACCGGGGAGCTGTTTTTT
>TRBV20-1|many|TRBD1|TRBJ2-5
CSAREGQPIQETQYF
TGCAGTGCTAGAGAGGGACAGCCAATCCAAGAGACCCAGTACTTC
>TRBV2|few|.|TRBJ1-3
CASSDELAGNTIYF
TGTGCCAGCAGTGATGAACTCGCTGGAAACACCATATATTTT
>TRBV19|.|TRBD2|TRBJ2-7
CASSLMTSGTYEQYF
TGTGCCAGTAGTTTGATGACTAGCGGGACCTACGAGCAGTACTTC
>TRBV5-1|many|TRBD1|TRBJ2-7
CASSDGTGVSYEQYF
TGCGCCAGCAGCGACGGGACAGGGGTCTCCTACGAGCAGTACTTC
>TRBV25-1|many|TRBD1|TRBJ1-1
CATGQGNTEAFF
TGTGCCACAGGACAGGGTAACACTGAAGCTTTCTTT
>TRBV6-1|many|.|TRBJ1-1
CASSQPARANTEAFF
TGTGCCAGCAGTCAACCGGCGCGGGCGAACACTGAAGCTTTCTTT
>TRBV28|.|TRBD2|TRBJ2-3
CASSSSGRAVDTQYF
TGTGCCAGCAGTTCGAGCGGGAGGGCCGTAGATACGCAGTATTTT
>TRBV2|many|TRBD2|TRBJ2-2
CARTGEAGITGELFF
TGTGCCCGCACCGGGGAAGCGGGAATCACCGGGGAGCTGTTTTTT
>TRBV12-3/TRBV12-4|many|TRBD2|TRBJ2-1
CASSLGLVGYNEQFF
TGTGCCAGCAGTCTTGGACTAGTGGGGTACAATGAGCAGTTCTTC
>TRBV4-1|many|.|TRBJ1-1
CASSQGQRNTEAFF
TGCGCCAGCAGCCAAGGTCAGCGGAACACTGAAGCTTTCTTT
>TRBV7-9|.|.|TRBJ2-5
CASSFGGTARRVTQYF
TGTGCCAGCAGCTTCGGAGGGACCGCCCGTAGGGTGACCCAGTACTTC
>TRBV5-1|many|TRBD2|TRBJ2-1
CASSPFGGRALESYNEQFF
TGCGCCAGCAGCCCTTTTGGCGGGAGGGCCCTCGAGTCCTACAATGAGCAGTTCTTC
>TRBV20-1|many|.|TRBJ1-1
CSARGVRGAANTEAFF
TGCAGTGCTAGAGGCGTCCGCGGGGCCGCGAACACTGAAGCTTTCTTT
>TRBV10-3|many|.|TRBJ2-3
CAISESLAQSTDTQYF
TGTGCCATCAGTGAGTCGCTGGCCCAAAGCACAGATACGCAGTATTTT
>TRBV30|many|TRBD1|TRBJ2-3
CAGTTGQRTDTQYF
TGTGCCGGGACGACAGGGCAGAGGACAGATACGCAGTATTTT
>TRBV6-4|.|TRBD2|TRBJ2-7
CASSYRTSGSEQYF
TGTGCCAGCAGTTACAGGACTAGCGGGAGCGAGCAGTACTTC
>TRBV29-1|.|.|TRBJ2-1
CSVQDTGSRNEQFF
TGCAGCGTTCAAGATACAGGGTCTAGGAATGAGCAGTTCTTC
>TRBV5-1|.|TRBD1|TRBJ2-7
CASRFRDRGTYEQYF
TGCGCCAGCAGGTTCCGGGACAGGGGGACCTACGAGCAGTACTTC
>TRBV6-1|many|.|TRBJ1-2
CASSEADKNYGYTF
TGTGCCAGCAGTGAAGCGGACAAGAACTATGGCTACACCTTC